Presented here are 10 T cell receptor beta chains from one specimen sequenced in a study of blood T cell repertoires in COVID-19. Method: immunoSEQ multiplex PCR; TCRdb's copy keeps in-frame clones and lacks some. This table has 80,000 or so clones, around 91% appearing once. Sequencing input: peripheral blood. These receptors all stem from a woman aged 45-65 years in a cohort sampled during active COVID-19.

The chain joins TRBV10-3 to TRBJ1-2, with D maybe TRBD1 (6 bases). The CDR3 consists of 13 residues. V gave up 7 bases and J gave up 2 bases, with 11 bases separating them. Germline CDR1 is ENHRY and CDR2 is SYGVKD. The CDR3 nucleotides read TGTGCCATCAAGGGAGGGGGAAACTATGGCTACACCTTC. Translation: CAIKGGGNYGYTF.

The CDR3 is CASSEGTRYETQYF. The CDR3 DNA follows: TGTGCCAGCAGTGAAGGGACTAGGTACGAGACCCAGTACTTC. The chain uses TRBV25-1 and TRBJ2-5, with 8 bases aligning to TRBD2. V gave up 2 bases and J gave up 5 bases; unmatched junction bases: 4. The CDR3 extends over 14 amino acids. CDR1 and CDR2 from the germline V gene are MGHDK and SYGVNS.

The chain links TRBV10-3 to TRBJ2-5; 9 nucleotides line up with TRBD1. V was pared by 3 bases and J by 4 bases, with 6 bases of the junction left unmatched. The CDR3 is made up of 15 amino acids. Germline assignment: CDR1 ENHRY and CDR2 SYGVKD. The DNA for the CDR3 is TGTGCCATCAGTGAAGCGGGACAGGGTCCAGAGACCCAGTACTTC. This sequence encodes CAISEAGQGPETQYF.

The chain is built from TRBV20-1 and TRBJ2-7; tentative D call: TRBD2 (5 bases). Germline assignment: CDR1 DFQATT and CDR2 SNEGSKA (reference sequence). Trimming took 3 bases from V and 4 from J, leaving 16 bases between them. The CDR3 covers 14 residues. CDR3 bases: TGCAGTGCTAGTCAGGTATCGGGGTTTTACGAGCAGTACTTC. It specifies CSASQVSGFYEQYF.

As DNA, the CDR3 is TGTGCCAGCAGTGACCGACAGGGGGGGGGCACAGATACGCAGTATTTT. Translated, it gives CASSDRQGGGTDTQYF. The chain joins TRBV6-1 to TRBJ2-3, with 9 bases that match TRBD1. Losses at the gene ends were 3 bases for V and 1 base for J; bases not matched to a gene: 5. From germline, CDR1 is MNHNS and CDR2 SASEGT. The CDR3 spans 16 residues.

The chain links TRBV7-9 to TRBJ1-3; possibly TRBD1 for D (6 bases). The CDR3 is 16 residues long. The V gene's germline CDR1 is SEHNR and CDR2 FQNEAQ (reference sequence). Trimming removed 6 bases at V and 3 bases at J, with 18 bases between. CDR3 bases: TGTGCCAGCAGACCTTCATCAGGGGATGGTGGAAACACCATATATTTT. It encodes CASRPSSGDGGNTIYF.

This clone was found once. The chain uses TRBV5-1 and TRBJ2-4, with 7 bases identical to TRBD1. There are 14 residues in the CDR3. V lost 4 bases to trimming and J lost 8 bases; unmatched junction nucleotides: 9. CDR1 is SGHRS, CDR2 YFSETQ, per germline. The CDR3 coding sequence is TGCGCCAGCAGCCCGGGACAGAGCAGGGACATTCAGTACTTC. Translated: CASSPGQSRDIQYF.

The chain combines TRBV6-6 with TRBJ2-2, with TRBD1 identical over 7 bases. The CDR3 has 15 residues. V shed 4 bases, J shed 1 base, and the junction held 3 bases outside the gene matches. Germline CDR1 is MNHNY and CDR2 is SVGAGI (reference sequence). The CDR3 DNA reads as TGTGCCAGCAGTTTCAGACAGGGGAACACCGGGGAGCTGTTTTTT. Translation: CASSFRQGNTGELFF.

In this sample, this clone turned up once. The chain combines TRBV9 with TRBJ2-1; TRBD2 aligns across 8 bases. The CDR3 extends over 15 amino acids. Germline V CDR1 and CDR2: SGDLS, YYNGEE. Losses at the gene ends were 3 bases for V and 5 bases for J; bases not matched to a gene: 7. The CDR3 DNA reads TGTGCCAGCAGCGCCGGGACTAGTGTCAACAATGAGCAGTTCTTC. This gives the protein CASSAGTSVNNEQFF.

V is TRBV7-8 and J is TRBJ1-2, with 7 bases that match TRBD1. The V gene's germline CDR1 is SGHVS and CDR2 FQNEAQ. CDR3 size: 14 residues. After removal of 5 bases from V and 4 bases from J, the junction contained 7 bases not matched to a gene. CDR3 loop: CASSPQGFGYGYTF. DNA of the CDR3: TGTGCCAGCAGCCCACAGGGGTTTGGCTATGGCTACACCTTC.